This is a list of T cell receptor beta chains from one sample in a study of blood T cell repertoires in COVID-19. Repertoires were generated with immunoSEQ multiplex PCR, while TCRdb's copy carries only in-frame clones and drops some. The data contain approximately 74,000 clones, around 93% of them singletons. The sequenced sample was peripheral blood. These receptors were taken from an older woman with active COVID-19. Both conserved end residues are part of each CDR3. D genes are given only for firm matches. Only some rows state a clone size, as once, few, many or a class for expanded clones.

CDR3 DNA,CDR3 protein,clone size,V gene,CDR3 length,D gene,J gene
TGTGCCAGCAGCTTAAAGGGACAGGGATCGAACACTGAAGCTTTCTTT,CASSLKGQGSNTEAFF,.,TRBV11-2,16,TRBD1,TRBJ1-1
TGTGCCAGCAGCTTAACAGGGACAGGGAGCACAGATACGCAGTATTTT,CASSLTGTGSTDTQYF,.,TRBV7-9,16,TRBD1,TRBJ2-3
TGCGCCAGCAGCTTGAGGCTAGCGGGGGGACAAGAGACCCAGTACTTC,CASSLRLAGGQETQYF,.,TRBV5-1,16,TRBD2,TRBJ2-5
TGTGCCAGCAGTTACCAGTCATCCAGGGCCGGGGAGCAGTACTTC,CASSYQSSRAGEQYF,.,TRBV6-5,15,.,TRBJ2-7
TGCGCCAGCAGCTTGGCTTTTAGCGGGAGTCAGGCAGATACGCAGTATTTT,CASSLAFSGSQADTQYF,.,TRBV5-1,17,TRBD2,TRBJ2-3
TGTGCCAGCAGCTTAGCGTACACCGGGGAGCTGTTTTTT,CASSLAYTGELFF,.,TRBV11-2,13,.,TRBJ2-2
TGCAGCGTTTCCCAGGGGAATGAGCAGTTCTTC,CSVSQGNEQFF,few,TRBV29-1,11,.,TRBJ2-1
TGTGCCAGTAGTAGGATAGCCGGGAGCTCCTACAATGAGCAGTTCTTC,CASSRIAGSSYNEQFF,.,TRBV19,16,.,TRBJ2-1
TGTGCCAGCAGCTCCAACCTTGGGGGGGGCGCAGATACGCAGTATTTT,CASSSNLGGGADTQYF,.,TRBV7-2,16,.,TRBJ2-3
TGTGCCAGCAGCCCACAGGGTTGGGAGCAGTACTTC,CASSPQGWEQYF,.,TRBV12-3/TRBV12-4,12,.,TRBJ2-7
TGTGCCAGCAGTTACTCTGGCAAGAACACCGGGGAGCTGTTTTTT,CASSYSGKNTGELFF,.,TRBV6-6,15,.,TRBJ2-2
TGTGCCAGCAGCCAAGATGCGGCTGGCAATCAGCCCCAGCATTTT,CASSQDAAGNQPQHF,.,TRBV4-2,15,.,TRBJ1-5
TGTGCCAGTAGTATGTCCGGTTTCTATGGCTACACCTTC,CASSMSGFYGYTF,.,TRBV19,13,.,TRBJ1-2
TGCAGCGTTCGAGATTACCCTGAAGCTTTCTTT,CSVRDYPEAFF,.,TRBV29-1,11,.,TRBJ1-1
TGTGCCAGCAGCCAAGATCTGAGACAGCCCCAGCATTTT,CASSQDLRQPQHF,few,TRBV4-2,13,.,TRBJ1-5
TGTGCCAGCAGCCAACCAACAAGGGGGCCTGGCACTGAAGCTTTCTTT,CASSQPTRGPGTEAFF,.,TRBV14,16,TRBD1,TRBJ1-1
TGTGCCAGCAGTTTAAAGGGGCATTGGGAGCAGTACTTC,CASSLKGHWEQYF,.,TRBV28,13,.,TRBJ2-7
TGCGCCAGCAGAGGTCTAGCGGGAGGGCCGGTTGAGCAGTTCTTC,CASRGLAGGPVEQFF,.,TRBV10-2,15,TRBD2,TRBJ2-1
TGTGCCAGTAGTATCTCGCTCCTTCCCGGGACAGGAATCGGGGAGCTGTTTTTT,CASSISLLPGTGIGELFF,.,TRBV19,18,TRBD1,TRBJ2-2
TGTGCCAGCAGCCGACAGGGGAGGGATGGCTACACCTTC,CASSRQGRDGYTF,.,TRBV11-3,13,TRBD1,TRBJ1-2
TGTGCCAGCAGTTTTACGGGGACTAGCGGGAGGAGCTCCTACGAGCAGTACTTC,CASSFTGTSGRSSYEQYF,.,TRBV27,18,TRBD2,TRBJ2-7
TGCAGTGCTAGTGGCACAGGGGATGCGGGCACTGAAGCTTTCTTT,CSASGTGDAGTEAFF,.,TRBV20-1,15,TRBD1,TRBJ1-1